What follows are 18 T cell receptor beta chains derived from one specimen sequenced in a study of molecular identifiers for immune sequencing clone quantification (dated by TCRdb to the late 2010s). The library was obtained by PCR. This sample was sequenced with an Illumina HiSeq 4000. TCRdb applied fastp at Q25 and MiXCR to the public reads, then kept only in-frame beta chains. Identical CDR3 proteins give one entry, which carries the most common genes and DNA. Counted in this sample were more than 60,000 distinct CDR3 sequences; about a sixth of them appeared once. About 1.5% of the sample is taken by the ten largest. Sequenced sample: naive CD8+ T cells from blood, with Jurkat cell RNA spiked in. The sample's cell subset or site, from its label and the paper: FACS-sorted CD8+CD4-CCR7+CD45RA+ naive T cells. The receptors come from a human donor in good health. Some libraries in this study had Jurkat cell RNA spiked in.

This clonotype turned up a few times. This chain links TRBV27 with TRBJ1-6; no definite D call. Germline V gene sequence: CDR1 MNHEY, CDR2 SMNVEV (reference sequence). Trimming left V 5 bases short and J 8 bases short, with 10 bases between. The CDR3 spans 13 residues. The CDR3 DNA reads as TGTGCCAGCAGTCCTGGGCCCTATTCACCCCTCCACTTT. Protein: CASSPGPYSPLHF.

In its sample, this clonotype was seen many times. This chain links TRBV7-8 with TRBJ2-7, with D possibly being TRBD1 (6 bases). The CDR3 covers 15 residues. V was clipped by 1 base and J by 2 bases, with 12 bases between them. Germline V CDR1 and CDR2: SGHVS, FQNEAQ. CDR3 sequence (DNA): TGTGCCAGCAGCTTAGTTTTAGGACAGCCCTACGAGCAGTACTTC. Translating it yields CASSLVLGQPYEQYF.

This clonotype was observed at least ten times. The genes are TRBV3-1 and TRBJ2-7; 7 bases map to TRBD2. The length of the CDR3 is 15 residues. From germline, CDR1 is LGHDT and CDR2 YNNKEL (reference sequence). With V trimmed by 4 bases and J by 0 bases, 6 bases remained unmatched. The CDR3 loop reads CASSPFIAGSYEQYF. The DNA of the CDR3 is TGTGCCAGCAGCCCGTTTATAGCGGGCTCCTACGAGCAGTACTTC.

This clonotype has ten or more counts. The CDR3 nucleotides read TGTGCCAGCAGCCCAGGTGGAGATACGCAGTATTTT. It codes for CASSPGGDTQYF. The V gene is TRBV12-3 or TRBV12-4, the J gene TRBJ2-3; D is ambiguous. This CDR3 has 12 amino acids. V lost 6 bases and J 5 bases, leaving 9 bases between the germline ends.

This clonotype was found many times. The chain combines TRBV6-5 with TRBJ2-7, with no clear D. Germline V CDR1 and CDR2: MNHEY, SVGAGI. This CDR3 has 13 residues. Trimming took 6 bases from V and 4 from J, leaving 13 bases between them. The CDR3 nucleotides read TGTGCCAGCAGCTACCTGCAAGGGTACGAGCAGTACTTC. Its translation is CASSYLQGYEQYF.

The chain is built from TRBV27 and TRBJ2-7; 7 nucleotides align to TRBD1. J lost 2 bases, V lost 4 bases, and 8 bases had no gene match. CDR1 is MNHEY, CDR2 SMNVEV, per germline (reference sequence). The CDR3 covers 15 residues. Here the CDR3 DNA reads TGTGCCAGCAGTTCACACCGGGACAGACCCTACGAGCAGTACTTC. Protein product: CASSSHRDRPYEQYF.

In its sample, this clonotype was seen many times. CDR3 in amino acids: CSVEQRDRPPYEQYF. The CDR3 DNA reads TGCAGCGTTGAACAACGGGACAGGCCCCCCTACGAGCAGTACTTC. The J gene is TRBJ2-7, the V gene TRBV29-1, with 8 bases lining up with TRBD1. The CDR3 sequence is 15 residues long. The V gene end was trimmed by 2 bases and the J gene end by 2 bases; junction bases not matched to a gene: 8. Per the germline V gene, CDR1 is SQVTM and CDR2 is ANQGSEA.

This clonotype has at least ten counts. The chain employs TRBV9 and TRBJ2-2; no definite D call. The CDR3 spans 14 residues. Trimming took off 0 bases at V and 1 base at J, with 4 bases between the two ends. Germline V gene lookup returns CDR1 SGDLS and CDR2 YYNGEE. DNA of the CDR3: TGTGCCAGCAGCGTAGGTGAGAACACCGGGGAGCTGTTTTTT. Translated: CASSVGENTGELFF.

Only a few counts were recorded for this clonotype. The chain carries TRBV2 and TRBJ1-4; D ambiguous. This CDR3 spans 14 amino acids. Trimming stripped 4 bases from V and 8 bases from J, with 14 bases between. Germline-derived CDR1 and CDR2 are SNHLY and FYNNEI. This CDR3 reads CASSGEIDYEKLFF. In DNA, the CDR3 is TGTGCCAGCAGTGGGGAGATTGACTACGAAAAACTGTTTTTT.

This clonotype was seen many times. The CDR3 protein is CSVETPQEAFYNEQFF. The CDR3 DNA reads TGCAGCGTTGAAACGCCCCAGGAGGCCTTCTACAATGAGCAGTTCTTC. The rearrangement joins TRBV29-1 to TRBJ2-1; D is possibly TRBD2 (5 bases). Trimming pared 2 bases from V and 3 bases from J, leaving 17 bases between. The CDR3 consists of 16 residues. CDR1 is SQVTM, CDR2 ANQGSEA, per germline.

This clonotype was detected ten times or more. The chain recombines TRBV20-1 with TRBJ1-1; tentative D call: TRBD1 (6 bases). The CDR3 has 13 amino acids. Trimming shortened V by 6 bases and J by 0 bases, and 11 bases separated the two germline ends. Germline-derived CDR1 and CDR2 are DFQATT and SNEGSKA (reference sequence). CDR3 sequence (DNA): TGCAGTGCAAAACCAGGGGTGAACACTGAAGCTTTCTTT. It encodes CSAKPGVNTEAFF.

This clonotype has a count of ten or more. This chain joins TRBV25-1 and TRBJ1-1, with D perhaps matching TRBD1 (5 bases). Germline V CDR1 and CDR2: MGHDK, SYGVNS. This CDR3 spans 18 amino acids. V shed 3 bases and J shed 1 base, with 21 bases lying between them. The CDR3 is CASSDPRDEATQNTEAFF. CDR3 nucleotide sequence: TGTGCCAGCAGTGATCCTAGGGACGAAGCTACCCAGAACACTGAAGCTTTCTTT.

There are many counts of this clonotype. This rearrangement joins TRBV20-1 to TRBJ1-2, with a weak D call TRBD1 (5 bases). There are 14 residues in the CDR3. Germline loops: CDR1 DFQATT, CDR2 SNEGSKA (reference sequence). V lost 2 bases and J lost 2, with 12 bases in between. CDR3 in DNA: TGCAGTGCTAGACTAGGACAACCAAACTATGGCTACACCTTC. As protein: CSARLGQPNYGYTF.

This clonotype appeared many times. This chain uses TRBV7-3 with TRBJ2-5; D is unresolved. CDR3 length: 15 amino acids. With 2 bases removed from V and 2 bases from J, the gap between germline ends came to 12 bases. Germline V lookup: CDR1 SGHTA, CDR2 FQGTGA. CDR3 DNA sequence: TGTGCCAGCAGCTTAGGTTGGGGTGGGCAAGAGACCCAGTACTTC. Its protein product is CASSLGWGGQETQYF.

This clonotype was observed at least ten times. The V gene is TRBV12-3 or TRBV12-4, the J gene TRBJ1-4, with a weak D call TRBD1 (6 bases). V shed 7 bases and J shed 2 bases, with 11 bases lying between them. The length of the CDR3 is 14 residues. CDR3 in DNA: TGTGCCAGCACCACAGGGCTGACTAATGAAAAACTGTTTTTT. Translation: CASTTGLTNEKLFF.

This clonotype was counted only a few times. The chain uses TRBV27 and TRBJ2-7; D is unresolved. This CDR3 spans 14 amino acids. The germline V gene has CDR1 MNHEY and CDR2 SMNVEV (reference sequence). V gave up 2 bases and J gave up 9 bases, with 17 bases separating them. The CDR3 is CASSLPGRVSGQYF. In nucleotides, the CDR3 is TGTGCCAGCAGTTTACCAGGAAGGGTTTCCGGGCAGTACTTC.

This clonotype was detected many times. The chain employs TRBV4-2 and TRBJ1-1; 8 bases are a match to TRBD1. The CDR3 spans 18 residues. Germline CDR1 reads LGHNA; CDR2 reads YNFKEQ. J lost 3 bases, V lost 0 bases, and 12 bases had no gene match. CDR3 protein: CASSQDVGQGGLDTEAFF. The CDR3 nucleotides read TGTGCCAGCAGCCAAGATGTCGGACAGGGTGGATTGGACACTGAAGCTTTCTTT.

The chain links TRBV7-2 to TRBJ2-2; D possibly corresponds to TRBD1 (5 bases). Trimming shortened V by 5 bases and J by 5 bases, and 21 bases separated the two germline ends. There are 17 residues in the CDR3. Germline CDR1 SGHTA, CDR2 FQGNSA. CDR3 region: CASSLKGSVGVTGELFF. Here the CDR3 DNA reads TGTGCCAGCAGCCTAAAGGGGTCGGTCGGCGTTACCGGGGAGCTGTTTTTT.